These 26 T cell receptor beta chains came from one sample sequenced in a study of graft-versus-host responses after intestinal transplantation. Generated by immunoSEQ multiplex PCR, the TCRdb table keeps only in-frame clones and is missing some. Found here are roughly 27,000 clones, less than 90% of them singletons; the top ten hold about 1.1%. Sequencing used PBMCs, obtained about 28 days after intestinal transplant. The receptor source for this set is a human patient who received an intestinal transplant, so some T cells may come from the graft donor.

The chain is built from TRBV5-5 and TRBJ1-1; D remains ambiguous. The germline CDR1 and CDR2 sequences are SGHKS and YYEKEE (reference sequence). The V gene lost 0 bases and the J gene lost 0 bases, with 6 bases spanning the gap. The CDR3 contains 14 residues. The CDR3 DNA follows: TGTGCCAGCAGCTTGGGACTTATGAACACTGAAGCTTTCTTT. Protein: CASSLGLMNTEAFF.

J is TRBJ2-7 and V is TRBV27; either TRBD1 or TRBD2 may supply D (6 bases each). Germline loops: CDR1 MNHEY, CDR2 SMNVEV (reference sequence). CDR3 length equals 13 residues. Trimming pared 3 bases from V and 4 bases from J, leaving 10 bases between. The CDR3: CASSFRGEYEQYF. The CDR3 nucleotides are TGTGCCAGCAGTTTTAGGGGGGAGTACGAGCAGTACTTC.

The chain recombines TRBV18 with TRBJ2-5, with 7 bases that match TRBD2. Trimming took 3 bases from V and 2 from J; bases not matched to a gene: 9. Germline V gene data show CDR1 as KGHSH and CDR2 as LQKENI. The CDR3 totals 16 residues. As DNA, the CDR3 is TGTGCCAGCTCACCGACGTGGCGGGGGTCACAAGAGACCCAGTACTTC. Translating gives CASSPTWRGSQETQYF.

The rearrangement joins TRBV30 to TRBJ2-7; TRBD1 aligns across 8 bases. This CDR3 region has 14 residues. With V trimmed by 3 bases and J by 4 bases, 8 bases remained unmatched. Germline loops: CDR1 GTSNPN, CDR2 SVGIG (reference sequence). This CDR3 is CAWRLPGTGYEQYF. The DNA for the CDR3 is TGTGCCTGGAGGTTACCCGGGACAGGTTACGAGCAGTACTTC.

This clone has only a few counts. The CDR3 nucleotides read TGTGCCAGCAGTTACTCAGGGTCCCCCGGGGAGCTGTTTTTT. Translation gives CASSYSGSPGELFF. The V call is TRBV6-5, the J call TRBJ2-2, with no clear D. Germline CDR1 is MNHEY and CDR2 is SVGAGI. The CDR3 spans 14 residues. The V gene lost 0 bases and the J gene lost 6 bases, with 8 bases spanning the gap.

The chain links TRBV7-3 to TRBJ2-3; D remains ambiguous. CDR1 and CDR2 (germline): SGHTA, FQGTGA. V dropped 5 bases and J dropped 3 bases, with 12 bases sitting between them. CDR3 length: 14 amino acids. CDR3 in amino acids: CASSPTLLTDTQYF. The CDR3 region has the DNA TGTGCCAGCAGCCCTACGCTATTGACAGATACGCAGTATTTT.

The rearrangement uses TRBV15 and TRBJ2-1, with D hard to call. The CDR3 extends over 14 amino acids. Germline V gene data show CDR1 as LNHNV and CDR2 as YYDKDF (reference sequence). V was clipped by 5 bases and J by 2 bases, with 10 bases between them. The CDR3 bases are TGTGCCACCAGCCCCTGGCCCACCTACAATGAGCAGTTCTTC. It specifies CATSPWPTYNEQFF.

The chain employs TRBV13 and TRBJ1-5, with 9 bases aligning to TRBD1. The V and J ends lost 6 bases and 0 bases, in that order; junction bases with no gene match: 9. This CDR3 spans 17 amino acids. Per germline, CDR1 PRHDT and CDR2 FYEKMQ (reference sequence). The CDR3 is CASRFRQGDNSNQPQHF. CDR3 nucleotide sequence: TGTGCCAGCAGGTTTCGACAGGGGGACAATAGCAATCAGCCCCAGCATTTT.

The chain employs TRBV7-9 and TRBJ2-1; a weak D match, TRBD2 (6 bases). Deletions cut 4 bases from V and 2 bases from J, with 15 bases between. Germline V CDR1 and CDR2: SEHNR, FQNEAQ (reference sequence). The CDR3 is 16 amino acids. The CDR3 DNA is TGTGCCAGCAGCTCTACCGGGACTGCCCCCTACAATGAGCAGTTCTTC. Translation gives CASSSTGTAPYNEQFF.

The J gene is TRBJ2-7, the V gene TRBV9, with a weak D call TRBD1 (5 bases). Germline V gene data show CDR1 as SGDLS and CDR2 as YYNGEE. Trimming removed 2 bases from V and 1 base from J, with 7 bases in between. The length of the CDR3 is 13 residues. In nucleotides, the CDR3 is TGTGCCAGCAGCGTTGGACATTCCTACGAGCAGTACTTC. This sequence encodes CASSVGHSYEQYF.

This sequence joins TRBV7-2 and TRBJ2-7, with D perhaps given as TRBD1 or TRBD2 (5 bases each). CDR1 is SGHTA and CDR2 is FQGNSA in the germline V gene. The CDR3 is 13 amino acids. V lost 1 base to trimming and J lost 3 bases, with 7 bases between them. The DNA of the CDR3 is TGTGCCAGCAGCTTAGGGGACCTCTACGAGCAGTACTTC. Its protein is CASSLGDLYEQYF.

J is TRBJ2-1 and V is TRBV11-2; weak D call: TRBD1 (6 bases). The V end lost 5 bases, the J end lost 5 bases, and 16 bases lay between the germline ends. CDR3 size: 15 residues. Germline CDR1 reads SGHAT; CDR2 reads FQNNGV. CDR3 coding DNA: TGTGCCAGCAGCCCCTTACAGGGTACGGACAATGAGCAGTTCTTC. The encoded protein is CASSPLQGTDNEQFF.

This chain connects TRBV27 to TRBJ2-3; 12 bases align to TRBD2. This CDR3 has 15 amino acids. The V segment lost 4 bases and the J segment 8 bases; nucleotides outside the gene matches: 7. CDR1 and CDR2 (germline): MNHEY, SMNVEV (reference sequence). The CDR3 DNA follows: TGTGCCAGCAGTTCCAGACTAGCGGGAGCTCTTACGCAGTATTTT. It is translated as CASSSRLAGALTQYF.

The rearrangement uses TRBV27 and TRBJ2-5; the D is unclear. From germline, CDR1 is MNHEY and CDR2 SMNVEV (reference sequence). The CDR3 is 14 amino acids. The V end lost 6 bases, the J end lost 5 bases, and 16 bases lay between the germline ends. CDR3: CASSPDNIRETQYF. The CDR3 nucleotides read TGTGCCAGCAGCCCTGACAATATTAGGGAGACCCAGTACTTC.

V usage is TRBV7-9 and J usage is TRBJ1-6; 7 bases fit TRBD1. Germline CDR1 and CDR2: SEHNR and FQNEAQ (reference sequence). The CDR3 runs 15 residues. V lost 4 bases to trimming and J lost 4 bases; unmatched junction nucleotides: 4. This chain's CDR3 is CASSYGTDYNSPLHF. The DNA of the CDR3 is TGTGCCAGCAGCTACGGGACAGATTATAATTCACCCCTCCACTTT. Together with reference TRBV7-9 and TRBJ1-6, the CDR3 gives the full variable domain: DTGVSQNPRHKITKRGQNVTFRCDPISEHNRLYWYRQTLGQGPEFLTYFQNEAQLEKSRLLSDRFSAERPKGSFSTLEIQRTEQGDSAMYLCASSYGTDYNSPLHFGNGTRLTVT.

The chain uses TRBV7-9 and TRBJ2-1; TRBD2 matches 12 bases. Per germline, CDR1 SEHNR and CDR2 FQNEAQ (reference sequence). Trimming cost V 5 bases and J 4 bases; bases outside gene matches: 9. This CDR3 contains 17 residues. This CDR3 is CASSKRTSGGRYNEQFF. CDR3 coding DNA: TGTGCCAGCAGCAAACGAACTAGCGGGGGGAGATACAATGAGCAGTTCTTC.

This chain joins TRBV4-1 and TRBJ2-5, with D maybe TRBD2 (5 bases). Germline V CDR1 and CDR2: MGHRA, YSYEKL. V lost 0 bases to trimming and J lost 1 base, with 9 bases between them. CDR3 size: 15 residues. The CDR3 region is CASSQDRLRQETQYF. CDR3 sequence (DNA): TGCGCCAGCAGCCAAGACAGACTACGCCAAGAGACCCAGTACTTC.

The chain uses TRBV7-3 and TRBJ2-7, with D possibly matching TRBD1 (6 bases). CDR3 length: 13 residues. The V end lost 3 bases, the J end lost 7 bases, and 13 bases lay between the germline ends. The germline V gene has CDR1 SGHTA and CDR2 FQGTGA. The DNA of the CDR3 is TGTGCCAGCAGCTTGGGGCAGGGGTGGGAGCAGTACTTC. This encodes CASSLGQGWEQYF. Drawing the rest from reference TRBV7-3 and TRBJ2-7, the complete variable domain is GAGVSQTPSNKVTEKGKYVELRCDPISGHTALYWYRQSLGQGPEFLIYFQGTGAADDSGLPNDRFFAVRPEGSVSTLKIQRTERGDSAVYLCASSLGQGWEQYFGPGTRLTVT.

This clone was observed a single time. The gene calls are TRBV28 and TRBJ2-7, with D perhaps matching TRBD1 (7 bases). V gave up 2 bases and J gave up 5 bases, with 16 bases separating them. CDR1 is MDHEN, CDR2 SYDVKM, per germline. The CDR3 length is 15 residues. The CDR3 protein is CASSLGGGAQDEQYF. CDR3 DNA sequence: TGTGCCAGCAGTTTAGGAGGGGGCGCGCAGGACGAGCAGTACTTC.

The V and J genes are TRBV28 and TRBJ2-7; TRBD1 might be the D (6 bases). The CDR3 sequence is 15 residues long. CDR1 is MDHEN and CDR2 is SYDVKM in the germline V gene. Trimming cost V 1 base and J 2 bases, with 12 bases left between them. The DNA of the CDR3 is TGTGCCAGCAGTTTATACTCAGGGGTCACCTACGAGCAGTACTTC. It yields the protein CASSLYSGVTYEQYF.

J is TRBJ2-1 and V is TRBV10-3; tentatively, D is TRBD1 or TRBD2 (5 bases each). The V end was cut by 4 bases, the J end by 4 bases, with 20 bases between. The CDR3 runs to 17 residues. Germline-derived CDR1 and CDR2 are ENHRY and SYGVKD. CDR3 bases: TGTGCCATCAGTGGTAGGGACGCATTTATGGGTTACAATGAGCAGTTCTTC. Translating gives CAISGRDAFMGYNEQFF.

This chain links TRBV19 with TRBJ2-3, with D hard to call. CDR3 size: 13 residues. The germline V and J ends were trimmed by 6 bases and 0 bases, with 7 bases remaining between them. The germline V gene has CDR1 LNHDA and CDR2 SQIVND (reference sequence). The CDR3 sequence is CASSADSTDTQYF. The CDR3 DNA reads TGTGCCAGTAGCGCGGACAGCACAGATACGCAGTATTTT.

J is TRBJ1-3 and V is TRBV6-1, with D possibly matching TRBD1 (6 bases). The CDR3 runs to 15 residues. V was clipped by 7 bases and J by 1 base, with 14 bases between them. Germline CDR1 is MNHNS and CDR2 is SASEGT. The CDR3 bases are TGTGCCAGCACATACCAAACAGGGTCTGGAAACACCATATATTTT. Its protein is CASTYQTGSGNTIYF.

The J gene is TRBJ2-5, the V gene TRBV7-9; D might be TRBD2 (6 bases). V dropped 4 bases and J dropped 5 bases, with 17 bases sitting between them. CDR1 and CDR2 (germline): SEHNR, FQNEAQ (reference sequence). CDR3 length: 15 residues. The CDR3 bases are TGTGCCAGCAGCTCACCTAACGGACGGGAGGAGACCCAGTACTTC. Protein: CASSSPNGREETQYF.

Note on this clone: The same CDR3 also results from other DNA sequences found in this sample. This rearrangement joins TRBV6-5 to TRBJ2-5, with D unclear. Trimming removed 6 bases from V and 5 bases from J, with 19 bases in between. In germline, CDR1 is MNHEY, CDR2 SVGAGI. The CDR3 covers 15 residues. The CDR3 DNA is TGTGCCAGCAGATACGGTCCGGCGCGGAGCGAGACCCAGTACTTC. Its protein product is CASRYGPARSETQYF.

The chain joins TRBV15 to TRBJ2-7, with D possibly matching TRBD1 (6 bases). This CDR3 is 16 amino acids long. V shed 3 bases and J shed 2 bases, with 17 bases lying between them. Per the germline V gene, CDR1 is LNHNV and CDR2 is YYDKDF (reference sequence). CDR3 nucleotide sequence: TGTGCCACCAGCAGCCGTTTCGCACAGGGTGCCTACGAGCAGTACTTC. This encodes CATSSRFAQGAYEQYF.